This T cell receptor beta chain originates from a study of shared clonotypes between healthy human individuals. Whole-study context: A few men and a couple of women, aged 18 to 49, were donors.

This clone has just a few counts. What it binds is not known. The study's findings and limits: It was expected that sequencing depth would affect clonotype sharing among donors.

CDR3 length: 14 residues. CDR1 is MNHEY and CDR2 is SVGAGI in the germline V gene. The ends were cut back, 2 bases at V and 2 bases at J, with 10 bases in the middle. Sequencing used immunoSEQ multiplex PCR; TCRdb keeps in-frame clones, though not all of them. Here the sample spans about a million clones, roughly 72% being singletons. This clonotype was obtained from a man between 18 and 35 years old in good health. V gene TRBV6-5 combines with J gene TRBJ2-7; the D gene is possibly TRBD2 (5 bases). The sequencing input was memory CD4+ T cells sorted from blood. Subset defined: CD45RA-negative fraction. In DNA form, the CDR3 reads TGTGCCAGCAGTTACCTGACTAATACCTACGAGCAGTACTTC. This sequence encodes CASSYLTNTYEQYF.